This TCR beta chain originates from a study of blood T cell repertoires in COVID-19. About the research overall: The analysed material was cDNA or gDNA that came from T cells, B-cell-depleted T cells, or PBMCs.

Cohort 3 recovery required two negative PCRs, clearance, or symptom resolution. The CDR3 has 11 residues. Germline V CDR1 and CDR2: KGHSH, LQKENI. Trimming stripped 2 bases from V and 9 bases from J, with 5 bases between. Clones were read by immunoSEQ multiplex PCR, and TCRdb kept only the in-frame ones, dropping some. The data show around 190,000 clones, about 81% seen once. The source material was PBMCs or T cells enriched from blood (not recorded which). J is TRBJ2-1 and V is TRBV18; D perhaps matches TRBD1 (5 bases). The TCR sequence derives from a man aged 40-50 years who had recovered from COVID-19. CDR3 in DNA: TGTGCCAGCTCACCAGGGGCTGAGCAGTTCTTC. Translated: CASSPGAEQFF.